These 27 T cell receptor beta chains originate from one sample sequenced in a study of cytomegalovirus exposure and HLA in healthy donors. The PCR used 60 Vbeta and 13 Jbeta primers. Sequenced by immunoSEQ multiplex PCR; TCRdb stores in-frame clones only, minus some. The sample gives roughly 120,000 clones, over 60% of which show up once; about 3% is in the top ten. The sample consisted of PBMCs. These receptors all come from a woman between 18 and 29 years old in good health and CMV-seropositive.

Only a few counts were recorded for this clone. The CDR3 bases are TGTGCCAGCAGCTTGGTGGGGCAGGACAGGGGAGATGGCTACACCTTC. Its translation: CASSLVGQDRGDGYTF. The V call is TRBV5-6, the J call TRBJ1-2; 9 bases fit TRBD1. Trimming removed 0 bases from V and 6 bases from J; junction bases left unmatched: 9. The CDR3 is 16 amino acids. Germline V gene sequence: CDR1 SGHDT, CDR2 YYEEEE.

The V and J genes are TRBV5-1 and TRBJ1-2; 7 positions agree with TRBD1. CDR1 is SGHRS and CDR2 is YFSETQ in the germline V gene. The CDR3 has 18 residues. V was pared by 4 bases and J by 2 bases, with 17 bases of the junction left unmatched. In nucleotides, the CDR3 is TGCGCCAGCAGCCCCGAGATTACTTGGGACAGCGTAAACTATGGCTACACCTTC. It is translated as CASSPEITWDSVNYGYTF.

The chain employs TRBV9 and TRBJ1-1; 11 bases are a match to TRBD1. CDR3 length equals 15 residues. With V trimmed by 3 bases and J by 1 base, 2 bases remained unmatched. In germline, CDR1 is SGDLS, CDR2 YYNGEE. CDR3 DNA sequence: TGTGCCAGCAGCGGGGGGACAGGGGGGAACACTGAAGCTTTCTTT. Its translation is CASSGGTGGNTEAFF.

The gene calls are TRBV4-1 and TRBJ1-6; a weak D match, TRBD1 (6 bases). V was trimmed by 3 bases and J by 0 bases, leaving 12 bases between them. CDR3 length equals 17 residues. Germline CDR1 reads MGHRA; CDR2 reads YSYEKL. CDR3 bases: TGCGCCAGCAGCCAGGGGACATTTGGCTCCTATAATTCACCCCTCCACTTT. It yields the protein CASSQGTFGSYNSPLHF.

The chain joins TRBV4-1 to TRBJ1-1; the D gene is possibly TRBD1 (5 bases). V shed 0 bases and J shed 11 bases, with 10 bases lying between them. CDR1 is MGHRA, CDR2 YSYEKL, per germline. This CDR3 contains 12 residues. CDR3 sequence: CASSQDGGYAFF. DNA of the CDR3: TGCGCCAGCAGCCAAGACGGGGGGTATGCTTTCTTT.

CDR3 region: CASGLEGQGKETQYF. The CDR3 nucleotides read TGTGCTAGTGGTTTGGAAGGACAGGGAAAAGAGACCCAGTACTTC. V usage is TRBV12-5 and J usage is TRBJ2-5, with 8 bases aligning to TRBD1. The junction had 4 bases not matched to a gene; V was cut back by 1 base and J by 3 bases. Germline V gene lookup returns CDR1 LGHNT and CDR2 FRNRAP. This CDR3 region has 15 residues.

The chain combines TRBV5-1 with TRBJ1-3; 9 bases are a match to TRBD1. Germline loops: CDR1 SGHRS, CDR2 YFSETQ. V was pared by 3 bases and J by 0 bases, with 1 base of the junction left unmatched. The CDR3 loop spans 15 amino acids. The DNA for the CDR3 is TGCGCCAGCAGCTCGGACAGGGGCTCTGGAAACACCATATATTTT. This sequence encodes CASSSDRGSGNTIYF.

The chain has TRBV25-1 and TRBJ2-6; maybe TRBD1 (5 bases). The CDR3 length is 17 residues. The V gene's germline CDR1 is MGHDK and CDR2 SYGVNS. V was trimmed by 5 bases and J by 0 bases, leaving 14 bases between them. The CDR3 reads CASSPLGVISGANVLTF. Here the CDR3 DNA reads TGTGCCAGCAGTCCTCTAGGGGTGATCTCTGGGGCCAACGTCCTGACTTTC.

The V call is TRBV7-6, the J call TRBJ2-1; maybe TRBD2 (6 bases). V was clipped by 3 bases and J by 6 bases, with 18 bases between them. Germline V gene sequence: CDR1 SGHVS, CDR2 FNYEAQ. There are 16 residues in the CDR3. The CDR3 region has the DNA TGTGCCAGCAGCTTGGGGGACTCTCCACGAATCAATGAGCAGTTCTTC. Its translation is CASSLGDSPRINEQFF.

CDR3 DNA sequence: TGTGCCAGCAGTGCGGCGACAGGGACCTACAATGAGCAGTTCTTC. It is translated as CASSAATGTYNEQFF. The chain employs TRBV2 and TRBJ2-1; 7 positions match TRBD1. The CDR3 covers 15 residues. Germline V CDR1 and CDR2: SNHLY, FYNNEI. J was trimmed by 2 bases and V by 4 bases; bases with no gene match: 5.

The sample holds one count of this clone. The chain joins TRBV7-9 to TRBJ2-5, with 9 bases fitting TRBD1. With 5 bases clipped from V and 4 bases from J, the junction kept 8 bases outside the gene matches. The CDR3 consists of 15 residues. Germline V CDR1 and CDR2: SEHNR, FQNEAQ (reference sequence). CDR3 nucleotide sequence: TGTGCCAGCAGCCCCAGACAGGGGGAGAGAGAGACCCAGTACTTC. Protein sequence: CASSPRQGERETQYF.

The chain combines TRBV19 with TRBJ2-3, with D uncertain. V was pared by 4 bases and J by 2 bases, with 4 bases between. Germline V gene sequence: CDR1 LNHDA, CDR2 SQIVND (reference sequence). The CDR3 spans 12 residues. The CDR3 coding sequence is TGTGCCAGTAGTAGACTCACAGATACGCAGTATTTT. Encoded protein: CASSRLTDTQYF.

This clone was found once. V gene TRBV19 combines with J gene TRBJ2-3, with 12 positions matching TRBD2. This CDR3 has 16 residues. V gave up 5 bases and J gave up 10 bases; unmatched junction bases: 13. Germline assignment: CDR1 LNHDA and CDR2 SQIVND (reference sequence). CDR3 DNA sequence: TGTGCCAGTAGTGCCCGACTAGCGGGGGACCCCGACGCGCAGTATTTT. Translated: CASSARLAGDPDAQYF.

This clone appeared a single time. The DNA of the CDR3 is TGTGCCAGCAGCCTGGACAGGGGGCGGCCCTACGAGCAGTACTTC. It encodes CASSLDRGRPYEQYF. This chain links TRBV13 with TRBJ2-7; 11 positions agree with TRBD1. CDR1 is PRHDT, CDR2 FYEKMQ, per germline (reference sequence). The CDR3 has 15 residues. With V trimmed by 5 bases and J by 2 bases, 5 bases remained unmatched.

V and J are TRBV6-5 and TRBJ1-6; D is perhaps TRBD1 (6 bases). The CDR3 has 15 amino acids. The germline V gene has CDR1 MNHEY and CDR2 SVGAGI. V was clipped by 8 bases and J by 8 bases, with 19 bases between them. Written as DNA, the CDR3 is TGTGCCAGCGGATCTTATAACAGGGCCTATTCACCCCTCCACTTT. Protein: CASGSYNRAYSPLHF.

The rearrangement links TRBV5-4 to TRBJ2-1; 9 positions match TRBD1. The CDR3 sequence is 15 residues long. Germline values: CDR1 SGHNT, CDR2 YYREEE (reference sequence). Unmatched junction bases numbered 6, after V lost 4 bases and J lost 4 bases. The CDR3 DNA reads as TGTGCCAGCAGCCAGGGACAGGGTTTGTACAATGAGCAGTTCTTC. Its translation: CASSQGQGLYNEQFF.

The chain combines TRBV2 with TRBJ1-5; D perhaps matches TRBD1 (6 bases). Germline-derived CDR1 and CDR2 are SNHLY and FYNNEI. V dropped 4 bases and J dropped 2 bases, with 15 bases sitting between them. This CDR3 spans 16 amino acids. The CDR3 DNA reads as TGTGCCAGCAGTGCGTTGGGGGCCACGGGCAATCAGCCCCAGCATTTT. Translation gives CASSALGATGNQPQHF.

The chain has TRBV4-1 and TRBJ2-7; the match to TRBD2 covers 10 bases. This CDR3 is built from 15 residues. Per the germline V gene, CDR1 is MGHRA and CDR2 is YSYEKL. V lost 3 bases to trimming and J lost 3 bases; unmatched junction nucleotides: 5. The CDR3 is CASSHRVAGGYEQYF. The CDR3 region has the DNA TGCGCCAGCAGCCACCGGGTAGCGGGAGGCTACGAGCAGTACTTC.

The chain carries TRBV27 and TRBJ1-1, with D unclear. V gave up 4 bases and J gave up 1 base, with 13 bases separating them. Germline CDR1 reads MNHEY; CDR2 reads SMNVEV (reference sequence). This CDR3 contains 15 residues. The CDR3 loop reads CASSSPGKGNTEAFF. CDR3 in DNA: TGTGCCAGCAGTTCTCCCGGGAAGGGGAACACTGAAGCTTTCTTT.

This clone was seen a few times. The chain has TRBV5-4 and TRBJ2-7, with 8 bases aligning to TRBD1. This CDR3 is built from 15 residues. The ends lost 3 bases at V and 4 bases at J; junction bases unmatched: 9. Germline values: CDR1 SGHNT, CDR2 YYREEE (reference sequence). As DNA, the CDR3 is TGTGCCAGCAGCTCCAGGGCAGGGGGCGGATACGAGCAGTACTTC. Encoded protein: CASSSRAGGGYEQYF.

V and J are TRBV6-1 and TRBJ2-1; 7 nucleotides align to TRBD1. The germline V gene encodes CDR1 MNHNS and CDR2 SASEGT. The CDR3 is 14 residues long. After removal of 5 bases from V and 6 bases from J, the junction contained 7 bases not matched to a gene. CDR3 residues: CASSNRGAINEQFF. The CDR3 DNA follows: TGTGCCAGCAGTAACAGGGGAGCCATCAATGAGCAGTTCTTC.

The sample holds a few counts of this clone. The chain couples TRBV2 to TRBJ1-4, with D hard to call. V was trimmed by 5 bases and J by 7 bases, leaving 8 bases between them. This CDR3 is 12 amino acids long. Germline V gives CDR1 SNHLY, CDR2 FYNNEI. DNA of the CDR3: TGTGCCAGCAGTCCCGGAGGTGAAAAACTGTTTTTT. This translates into CASSPGGEKLFF. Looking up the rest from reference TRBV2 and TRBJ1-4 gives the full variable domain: EPEVTQTPSHQVTQMGQEVILRCVPISNHLYFYWYRQILGQKVEFLVSFYNNEISEKSEIFDDQFSVERPDGSNFTLKIRSTKLEDSAMYFCASSPGGEKLFFGSGTQLSVL.

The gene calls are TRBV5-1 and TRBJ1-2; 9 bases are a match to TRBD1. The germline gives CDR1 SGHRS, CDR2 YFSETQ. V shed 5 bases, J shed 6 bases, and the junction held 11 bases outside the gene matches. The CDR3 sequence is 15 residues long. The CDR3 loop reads CASSLDYGTGNGYTF. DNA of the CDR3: TGCGCCAGCAGTCTGGATTACGGGACAGGGAATGGCTACACCTTC.

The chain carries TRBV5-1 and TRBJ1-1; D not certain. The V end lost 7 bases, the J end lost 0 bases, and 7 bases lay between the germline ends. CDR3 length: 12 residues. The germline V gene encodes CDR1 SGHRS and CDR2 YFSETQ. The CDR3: CASGQMNTEAFF. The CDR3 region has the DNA TGCGCCAGCGGCCAGATGAACACTGAAGCTTTCTTT. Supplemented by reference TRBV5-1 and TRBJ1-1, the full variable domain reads KAGVTQTPRYLIKTRGQQVTLSCSPISGHRSVSWYQQTPGQGLQFLFEYFSETQRNKGNFPGRFSGRQFSNSRSEMNVSTLELGDSALYLCASGQMNTEAFFGQGTRLTVV.

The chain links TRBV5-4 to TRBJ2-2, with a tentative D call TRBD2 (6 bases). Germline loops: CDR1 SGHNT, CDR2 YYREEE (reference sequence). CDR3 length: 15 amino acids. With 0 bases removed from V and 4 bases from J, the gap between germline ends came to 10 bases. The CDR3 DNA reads TGTGCCAGCAGCTTGGACGGAGCGGGCACCGGGGAGCTGTTTTTT. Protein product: CASSLDGAGTGELFF. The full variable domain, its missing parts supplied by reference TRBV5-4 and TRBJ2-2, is ETGVTQSPTHLIKTRGQQVTLRCSSQSGHNTVSWYQQALGQGPQFIFQYYREEENGRGNFPPRFSGLQFPNYSSELNVNALELDDSALYLCASSLDGAGTGELFFGEGSRLTVL.

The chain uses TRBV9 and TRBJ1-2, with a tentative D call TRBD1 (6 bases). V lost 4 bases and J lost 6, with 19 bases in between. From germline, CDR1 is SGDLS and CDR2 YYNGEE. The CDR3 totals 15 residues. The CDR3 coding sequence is TGTGCCAGCAGCCCCTTACCCCAGGGGACGGATGGCTACACCTTC. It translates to CASSPLPQGTDGYTF.

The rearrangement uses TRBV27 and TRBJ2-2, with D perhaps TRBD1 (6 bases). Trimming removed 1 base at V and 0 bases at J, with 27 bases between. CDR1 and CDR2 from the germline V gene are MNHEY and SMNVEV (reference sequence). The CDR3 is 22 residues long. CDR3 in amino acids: CASSLWEVGAPASYTNTGELFF. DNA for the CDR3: TGTGCCAGCAGTTTATGGGAAGTGGGGGCCCCGGCCTCGTATACGAACACCGGGGAGCTGTTTTTT.